The 22 T cell receptor beta chains below come from one sample, sequenced in a study of CD8+ T cells in alopecia areata (dated 2018 in TCRdb). The treatment or condition label here, explained by the study, means: oral pan-JAK inhibitor, 5-10 mg twice daily. The library came from the immunoSEQ multiplex PCR assay. To provide template for TCR sequencing, every sample had RNA extracted and reverse transcribed into cDNA. In TCRdb, the immuneACCESS table is reduced to in-frame sequences with V and J assigned. These tables do not hold every clone; where another copy was compared, an unresolved V gene accounts for under half, and the others remain unexplained. In all, the sample holds about 270,000 clones, and approximately 60% of those were seen once. The ten largest account for about 0.9% of the sample. The sample was CD4+ T cells sorted from blood, taken at roughly week 53, from a patient treated with tofacitinib. These receptors all come from a human donor with alopecia areata.

This clone has only a few counts. This chain joins TRBV29-1 and TRBJ2-1; 10 bases are shared with TRBD1. CDR1 is SQVTM and CDR2 is ANQGSEA in the germline V gene. V lost 8 bases and J lost 8; bases outside the gene matches: 6. This CDR3 is 12 amino acids long. The CDR3: CSPGQGGDEQFF. The DNA for the CDR3 is TGCAGCCCTGGACAGGGGGGCGATGAGCAGTTCTTC.

This sequence joins TRBV27 and TRBJ1-2, with TRBD1 identical over 7 bases. The CDR3 sequence is 14 residues long. The germline CDR1 and CDR2 sequences are MNHEY and SMNVEV (reference sequence). V was clipped by 5 bases and J by 4 bases; unmatched bases: 7. CDR3 loop: CASSPSGGIYGYTF. The CDR3 bases are TGTGCCAGCAGTCCATCAGGGGGGATCTATGGCTACACCTTC.

This chain links TRBV19 with TRBJ1-5, with 8 nucleotides matching TRBD1. This CDR3 comprises 14 residues. Germline loops: CDR1 LNHDA, CDR2 SQIVND (reference sequence). V shed 6 bases, J shed 7 bases, and the junction held 8 bases outside the gene matches. Here the CDR3 DNA reads TGTGCCAGTAGGAGGGCAGGGGGCCAACAGCCCCAGCATTTT. Its protein is CASRRAGGQQPQHF. Together with reference TRBV19 and TRBJ1-5, the CDR3 gives the full variable domain: DGGITQSPKYLFRKEGQNVTLSCEQNLNHDAMYWYRQDPGQGLRLIYYSQIVNDFQKGDIAEGYSVSREKKESFPLTVTSAQKNPTAFYLCASRRAGGQQPQHFGDGTRLSIL.

This clone was counted a few times. The CDR3 nucleotides are TGCAGCGTATCAACCGGGGCCAACGTCCTGACTTTC. It translates to CSVSTGANVLTF. The chain is built from TRBV29-1 and TRBJ2-6; no definite D call. V gave up 6 bases and J gave up 4 bases, with 7 bases separating them. This CDR3 contains 12 residues. Germline V lookup: CDR1 SQVTM, CDR2 ANQGSEA. Based on the CDR3 plus reference TRBV29-1 and TRBJ2-6, the full variable domain is SAVISQKPSRDICQRGTSLTIQCQVDSQVTMMFWYRQQPGQSLTLIATANQGSEATYESGFVIDKFPISRPNLTFSTLTVSNMSPEDSSIYLCSVSTGANVLTFGAGSRLTVL.

The rearrangement uses TRBV5-1 and TRBJ1-1, with 7 bases matching TRBD1. The junction had 4 bases not matched to a gene; V was cut back by 4 bases and J by 1 base. CDR1 SGHRS and CDR2 YFSETQ come from the germline V gene. The CDR3 has 14 residues. CDR3 coding DNA: TGCGCCAGCAGCCCGGCAGGGGGGAACACTGAAGCTTTCTTT. Its protein is CASSPAGGNTEAFF.

The chain combines TRBV30 with TRBJ1-1; maybe TRBD1 (5 bases). Germline V gene lookup returns CDR1 GTSNPN and CDR2 SVGIG (reference sequence). V was cut by 4 bases and J by 0 bases, with 6 bases left in between. There are 12 residues in the CDR3. The CDR3 reads CAWKGLNTEAFF. The CDR3 bases are TGTGCCTGGAAGGGACTGAACACTGAAGCTTTCTTT.

This clone was seen only a few times. Here the CDR3 reads CASSQDRVEQYF. CDR3 in DNA: TGTGCCAGCAGCCAGGACAGGGTCGAGCAGTACTTC. The genes are TRBV2 and TRBJ2-7, with 8 nucleotides matching TRBD1. Germline CDR1 is SNHLY and CDR2 is FYNNEI. This CDR3 region has 12 residues. Trimming removed 6 bases from V and 6 bases from J; junction bases left unmatched: 4.

The rearrangement links TRBV14 to TRBJ2-1; D not certain. Per germline, CDR1 SGHDN and CDR2 FVKESK. V gave up 1 base and J gave up 0 bases, with 4 bases separating them. The CDR3 is 14 residues long. The CDR3 nucleotides are TGTGCCAGCAGCCAAGTCCCCTCCTACAATGAGCAGTTCTTC. Amino acid sequence: CASSQVPSYNEQFF.

V gene TRBV25-1 combines with J gene TRBJ1-6; D is uncertain. Germline V gene lookup returns CDR1 MGHDK and CDR2 SYGVNS. CDR3 size: 18 residues. V was cut by 2 bases and J by 0 bases, with 14 bases left in between. The CDR3 here is CASSEQAKTSSYNSPLHF. The CDR3 DNA reads as TGTGCCAGCAGTGAACAAGCGAAAACGAGCTCCTATAATTCACCCCTCCACTTT.

The CDR3: CAWSATRGFTEAFF. CDR3 nucleotides: TGTGCCTGGAGTGCAACCAGGGGTTTCACTGAAGCTTTCTTT. The J gene is TRBJ1-1, the V gene TRBV30, with a possible D match to TRBD1 (6 bases). The CDR3 consists of 14 residues. Germline-derived CDR1 and CDR2 are GTSNPN and SVGIG (reference sequence). Trimming stripped 1 base from V and 4 bases from J, with 13 bases between.

The chain is built from TRBV9 and TRBJ1-1; 8 bases are shared with TRBD1. CDR3 length: 14 residues. Per the germline V gene, CDR1 is SGDLS and CDR2 is YYNGEE. J lost 4 bases, V lost 6 bases, and 8 bases had no gene match. The CDR3 DNA follows: TGTGCCAGCAATAACCAGGGGGCGCCCACTGAAGCTTTCTTT. Amino acids: CASNNQGAPTEAFF.

This sequence joins TRBV7-2 and TRBJ2-1, with 11 bases identical to TRBD2. Trimming removed 0 bases from V and 9 bases from J; junction bases left unmatched: 7. Germline V gene lookup returns CDR1 SGHTA and CDR2 FQGNSA. The CDR3 sequence is 16 residues long. CDR3 region: CASSLAVAGGPSEQFF. CDR3 in DNA: TGTGCCAGCAGCTTAGCAGTAGCGGGGGGGCCTAGTGAGCAGTTCTTC.

The count of this clone is one. The V and J genes are TRBV30 and TRBJ1-1, with 8 positions matching TRBD1. J lost 7 bases, V lost 2 bases, and 12 bases had no gene match. The CDR3 has 15 amino acids. Per germline, CDR1 GTSNPN and CDR2 SVGIG (reference sequence). This chain's CDR3 is CAWSIQTGAVGEAFF. The CDR3 nucleotides are TGTGCCTGGAGTATCCAGACAGGGGCGGTGGGTGAAGCTTTCTTT.

V gene TRBV7-2 combines with J gene TRBJ1-6; D unclear. CDR1 and CDR2 (germline): SGHTA, FQGNSA. This CDR3 spans 13 amino acids. The ends were cut back, 1 base at V and 8 bases at J, with 6 bases in the middle. Here the CDR3 DNA reads TGTGCCAGCAGCTTAGGAAATGATTCACCCCTCCACTTT. Residues: CASSLGNDSPLHF.

The J gene is TRBJ2-3, the V gene TRBV15, with 10 bases identical to TRBD1. The CDR3 spans 15 residues. V trimming: 2 bases; J trimming: 3 bases; junction bases outside the gene matches: 2. Per germline, CDR1 LNHNV and CDR2 YYDKDF (reference sequence). Written as DNA, the CDR3 is TGTGCCACCAGCAGACCGGGACAGGGGACAGATACGCAGTATTTT. Translation gives CATSRPGQGTDTQYF.

The gene calls are TRBV15 and TRBJ2-3, with a possible D match to TRBD1 (5 bases). The V end lost 3 bases, the J end lost 10 bases, and 14 bases lay between the germline ends. The CDR3 runs 13 residues. Germline lookup yields CDR1 LNHNV and CDR2 YYDKDF (reference sequence). This CDR3 reads CATSSEQDRAQYF. CDR3 coding DNA: TGTGCCACCAGCAGTGAACAGGATCGGGCGCAGTATTTT.

The chain combines TRBV2 with TRBJ2-5, with 7 bases lining up with TRBD2. The CDR3 runs 10 residues. With V trimmed by 7 bases and J by 9 bases, 2 bases remained unmatched. The V gene's germline CDR1 is SNHLY and CDR2 FYNNEI. Written as DNA, the CDR3 is TGTGCCAGCATTGGGGGGGCCCAGTACTTC. Protein product: CASIGGAQYF.

Comment on this clone: Other DNA sequences of this sample code for an identical CDR3. This chain uses TRBV29-1 with TRBJ2-3, with a weak D call TRBD1 (5 bases). In germline, CDR1 is SQVTM, CDR2 ANQGSEA. The CDR3 has 12 residues. V lost 7 bases to trimming and J lost 1 base, with 9 bases between them. The CDR3 sequence is CSELTGTDTQYF. In DNA form, the CDR3 reads TGCAGCGAATTGACAGGCACAGATACGCAGTATTTT.

About this clone: This specimen includes other DNA sequences encoding the same CDR3. This chain joins TRBV5-1 and TRBJ2-1; TRBD2 aligns across 11 bases. This CDR3 comprises 15 residues. V shed 4 bases and J 4 bases; nucleotides not matched to a gene: 4. Germline assignment: CDR1 SGHRS and CDR2 YFSETQ. The CDR3 DNA sequence: TGCGCCAGCAGCCCGGGACTAGCGGATTACAATGAGCAGTTCTTC. It encodes CASSPGLADYNEQFF.

This chain links TRBV6-5 with TRBJ1-2, with a possible D match to TRBD1 (5 bases). From germline, CDR1 is MNHEY and CDR2 SVGAGI. V lost 6 bases and J lost 0, with 14 bases in between. The CDR3 sequence is 15 residues long. As DNA, the CDR3 is TGTGCCAGCAGCAACCCCGGGGGAGCTAACTATGGCTACACCTTC. The encoded protein is CASSNPGGANYGYTF.

This chain connects TRBV30 to TRBJ1-2; no clear D gene. Trimming shortened V by 3 bases and J by 8 bases, and 7 bases separated the two germline ends. The CDR3 length is 10 residues. Germline lookup yields CDR1 GTSNPN and CDR2 SVGIG (reference sequence). CDR3 DNA sequence: TGTGCCTGGAGAGGCGAGGGCTACACCTTC. Protein: CAWRGEGYTF.

The chain employs TRBV5-6 and TRBJ2-5, with 8 bases fitting TRBD2. J lost 2 bases, V lost 4 bases, and 13 bases had no gene match. The germline V gene encodes CDR1 SGHDT and CDR2 YYEEEE. The CDR3 runs to 17 residues. CDR3: CASSKIRGSGGQETQYF. The CDR3 coding sequence is TGTGCCAGCAGCAAAATCAGGGGAAGCGGGGGACAAGAGACCCAGTACTTC.